This TCR beta chain was captured by sequencing in a study of T cell responses to AZD1222 COVID-19 vaccine. General observations from the study: Without day 14 samples, only post-peak T cell repertoires were studied.

Pooled in the analysis were second doses at about 4 or about 12 weeks. Germline V gene data show CDR1 as SGHTA and CDR2 as FQGNSA. Between the trimmed V and J ends, which lost 2 bases and 4 bases, there was a span of 9 bases. The CDR3 extends over 14 amino acids. Points on this clone: Its antigen is not known.

Sequenced by immunoSEQ multiplex PCR; TCRdb stores in-frame clones only, minus some. This table holds more than 120,000 clones, about 90% found once. The material sequenced was peripheral blood, taken 28 days after the second AZD1222 dose. The sequence was collected from an adult who received the AZD1222 COVID-19 vaccine. This chain joins TRBV7-2 and TRBJ2-1, with a possible D match to TRBD2 (5 bases). Here the CDR3 reads CASSLRRGYNEQFF. CDR3 DNA sequence: TGTGCCAGCAGCTTACGCAGAGGGTACAATGAGCAGTTCTTC. The full variable domain, in which reference TRBV7-2 and TRBJ2-1 provide the parts outside the CDR3, is GAGVSQSPSNKVTEKGKDVELRCDPISGHTALYWYRQSLGQGLEFLIYFQGNSAPDKSGLPSDRFSAERTGGSVSTLTIQRTQQEDSAVYLCASSLRRGYNEQFFGPGTRLTVL.